What follows are 2 T cell receptor beta chains derived from one specimen sequenced in a study of OX40 agonist ivuxolimab in advanced cancers. The table came from immunoSEQ multiplex PCR; TCRdb's copy has only in-frame clones and leaves some out. Among around 46,000 clones, 70% to 85% were seen once, and the ten largest hold about 1.8%. The sequencing here drew on CD4+ or CD8+ T cells sorted from blood, taken in a trial of the OX40 agonist ivuxolimab. The receptors stem from an adult with an advanced solid tumor such as melanoma, head and neck, liver or kidney cancer.

V usage is TRBV9 and J usage is TRBJ2-2; 7 bases are shared with TRBD2. The germline CDR1 and CDR2 sequences are SGDLS and YYNGEE. The CDR3 spans 15 residues. The ends lost 0 bases at V and 3 bases at J; junction bases unmatched: 2. The CDR3 loop reads CASSVGGGDTGELFF. The DNA for the CDR3 is TGTGCCAGCAGCGTAGGCGGGGGAGACACCGGGGAGCTGTTTTTT.

DNA of the CDR3: TGTGCCAGTAGCCCCCCGCTCGGGACAGGGGCAGTAGAGACCCAGTACTTC. Protein product: CASSPPLGTGAVETQYF. The V and J genes are TRBV19 and TRBJ2-5, with TRBD1 matching 10 bases. The CDR3 is made up of 17 amino acids. V was pared by 6 bases and J by 4 bases, with 14 bases of the junction left unmatched. Germline lookup yields CDR1 LNHDA and CDR2 SQIVND (reference sequence).